This T cell receptor beta chain originates from a study of control samples from healthy donors and cancer patients. Sequencing was performed with immunoSEQ multiplex PCR; in TCRdb, only in-frame clones are kept and a portion is missing. The table lists just over 150,000 clones, about 93% of them singletons, with around 2.2% in the top ten. V lost 5 bases, J lost 4 bases, and 6 bases stayed unmatched. The CDR3 contains 14 residues. Germline V gene lookup returns CDR1 SGHAT and CDR2 FQNNGV. This TCR came from a man between 50 and 59 years old in good health. The specimen was blood. The rearrangement joins TRBV11-2 to TRBJ1-2; 8 nucleotides align to TRBD1. CDR3 amino acids: CASSGQGRGYGYTF. CDR3 nucleotide sequence: TGTGCCAGCAGCGGACAGGGTCGGGGCTATGGCTACACCTTC.